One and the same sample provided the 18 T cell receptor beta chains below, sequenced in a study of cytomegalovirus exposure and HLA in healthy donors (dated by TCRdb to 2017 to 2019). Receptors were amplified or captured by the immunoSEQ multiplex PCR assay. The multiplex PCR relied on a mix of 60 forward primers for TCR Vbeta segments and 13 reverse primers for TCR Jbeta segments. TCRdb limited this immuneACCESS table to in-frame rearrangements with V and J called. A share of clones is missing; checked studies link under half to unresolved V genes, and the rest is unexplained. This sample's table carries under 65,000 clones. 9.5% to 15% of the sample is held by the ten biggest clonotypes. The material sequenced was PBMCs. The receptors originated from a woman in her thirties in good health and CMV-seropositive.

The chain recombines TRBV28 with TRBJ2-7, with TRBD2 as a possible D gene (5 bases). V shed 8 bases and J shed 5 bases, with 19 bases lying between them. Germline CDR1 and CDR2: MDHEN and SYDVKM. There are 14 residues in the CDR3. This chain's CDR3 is CASGLSGPLHEQYF. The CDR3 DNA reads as TGTGCCAGCGGACTTTCCGGGCCACTACACGAGCAGTACTTC.

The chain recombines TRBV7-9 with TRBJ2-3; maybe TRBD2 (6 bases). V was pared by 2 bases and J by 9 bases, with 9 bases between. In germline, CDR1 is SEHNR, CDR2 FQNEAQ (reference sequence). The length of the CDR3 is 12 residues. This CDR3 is CASSLLEGTQYF. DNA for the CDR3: TGTGCCAGCAGCTTACTGGAGGGGACGCAGTATTTT.

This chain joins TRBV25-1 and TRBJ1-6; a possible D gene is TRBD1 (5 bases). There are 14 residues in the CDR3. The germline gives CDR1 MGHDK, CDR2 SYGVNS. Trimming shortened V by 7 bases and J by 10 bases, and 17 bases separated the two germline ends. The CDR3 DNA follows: TGTGCCAGCACCCTAGGGGCCTCTGGGTCACCCCTCCACTTT. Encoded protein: CASTLGASGSPLHF.

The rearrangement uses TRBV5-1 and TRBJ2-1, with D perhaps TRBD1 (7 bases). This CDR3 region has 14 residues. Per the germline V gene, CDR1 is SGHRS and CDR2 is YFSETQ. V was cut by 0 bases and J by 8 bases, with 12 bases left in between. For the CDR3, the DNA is TGCGCCAGCAGCTTGGACGGAGGGGGCTATGAGCAGTTCTTC. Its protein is CASSLDGGGYEQFF.

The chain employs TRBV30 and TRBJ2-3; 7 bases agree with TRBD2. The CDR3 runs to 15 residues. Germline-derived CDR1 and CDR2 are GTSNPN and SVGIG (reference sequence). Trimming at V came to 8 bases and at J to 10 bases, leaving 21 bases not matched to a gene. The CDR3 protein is CAGKYAGAGRYAQYF. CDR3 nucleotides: TGTGCCGGGAAATACGCGGGAGCGGGGAGATACGCGCAGTATTTT.

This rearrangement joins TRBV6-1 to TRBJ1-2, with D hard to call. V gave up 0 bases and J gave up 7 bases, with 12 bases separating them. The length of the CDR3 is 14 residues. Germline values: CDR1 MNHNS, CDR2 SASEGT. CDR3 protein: CASSEARRAGGYTF. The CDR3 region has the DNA TGTGCCAGCAGTGAAGCGCGGAGGGCTGGTGGCTACACCTTC.

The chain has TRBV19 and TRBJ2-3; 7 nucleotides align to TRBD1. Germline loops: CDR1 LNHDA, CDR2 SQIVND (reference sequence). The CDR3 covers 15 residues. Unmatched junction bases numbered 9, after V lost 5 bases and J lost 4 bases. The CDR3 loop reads CASSDRGLFADTQYF. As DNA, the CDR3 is TGTGCCAGTAGTGATAGGGGGCTATTTGCAGATACGCAGTATTTT.

The CDR3 coding sequence is TGTGCCAGCAGTCCTACAACGACTAGCCCAGAGACCCAGTACTTC. Translating gives CASSPTTTSPETQYF. V usage is TRBV2 and J usage is TRBJ2-5, with 7 bases that match TRBD2. The V segment lost 5 bases and the J segment 4 bases; nucleotides outside the gene matches: 10. This CDR3 region has 15 residues. The germline CDR1 and CDR2 sequences are SNHLY and FYNNEI.

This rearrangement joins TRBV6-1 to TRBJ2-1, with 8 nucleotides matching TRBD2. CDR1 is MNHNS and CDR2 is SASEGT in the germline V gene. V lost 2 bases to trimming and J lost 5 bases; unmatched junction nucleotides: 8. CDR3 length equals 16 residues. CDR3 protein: CASSESELAVDNEQFF. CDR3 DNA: TGTGCCAGCAGTGAATCGGAACTAGCGGTAGACAATGAGCAGTTCTTC.

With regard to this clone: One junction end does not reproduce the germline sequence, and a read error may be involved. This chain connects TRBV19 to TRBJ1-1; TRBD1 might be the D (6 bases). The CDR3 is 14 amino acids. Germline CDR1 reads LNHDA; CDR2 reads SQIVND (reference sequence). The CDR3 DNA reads TGTGCCAGTAGTATAATCCAGGGGAGGGCTGAAGATTTCTTT. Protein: CASSIIQGRAEDFF. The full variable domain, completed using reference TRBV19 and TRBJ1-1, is DGGITQSPKYLFRKEGQNVTLSCEQNLNHDAMYWYRQDPGQGLRLIYYSQIVNDFQKGDIAEGYSVSREKKESFPLTVTSAQKNPTAFYLCASSIIQGRAEDFFGQGTRLTVV.

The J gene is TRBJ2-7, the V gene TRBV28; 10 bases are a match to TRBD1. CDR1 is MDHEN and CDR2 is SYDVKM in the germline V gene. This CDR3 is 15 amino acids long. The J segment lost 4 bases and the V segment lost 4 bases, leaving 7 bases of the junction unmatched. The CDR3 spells CASSSPDRGRYEQYF. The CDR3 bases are TGTGCCAGCAGTTCCCCCGACAGGGGGCGGTACGAGCAGTACTTC.

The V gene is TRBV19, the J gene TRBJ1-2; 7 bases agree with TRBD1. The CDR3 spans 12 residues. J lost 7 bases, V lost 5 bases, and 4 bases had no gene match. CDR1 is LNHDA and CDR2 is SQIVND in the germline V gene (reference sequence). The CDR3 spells CASSFTGAGYTF. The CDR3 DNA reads TGTGCCAGTAGTTTTACAGGGGCTGGCTACACCTTC.

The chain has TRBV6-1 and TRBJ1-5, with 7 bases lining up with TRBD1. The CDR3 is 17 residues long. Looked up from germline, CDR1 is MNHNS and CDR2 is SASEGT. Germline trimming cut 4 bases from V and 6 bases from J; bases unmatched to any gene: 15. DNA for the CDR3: TGTGCCAGCAGTGCCAGACAGGGCTTACGGGAGGGTCAGCCCCAGCATTTT. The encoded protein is CASSARQGLREGQPQHF.

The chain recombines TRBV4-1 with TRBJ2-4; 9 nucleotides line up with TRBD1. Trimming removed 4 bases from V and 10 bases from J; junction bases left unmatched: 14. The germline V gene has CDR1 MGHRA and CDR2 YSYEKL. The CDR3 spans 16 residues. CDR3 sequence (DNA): TGCGCCAGCAGCCGGGGGTACGGGACAGGGATTGAGATTCAGTACTTC. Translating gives CASSRGYGTGIEIQYF.

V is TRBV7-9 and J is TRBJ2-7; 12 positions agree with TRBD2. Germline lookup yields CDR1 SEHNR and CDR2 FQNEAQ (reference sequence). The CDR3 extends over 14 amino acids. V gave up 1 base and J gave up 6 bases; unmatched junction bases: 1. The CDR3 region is CASSLVLAGGEQYF. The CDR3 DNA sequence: TGTGCCAGCAGCTTAGTACTAGCGGGAGGCGAGCAGTACTTC.

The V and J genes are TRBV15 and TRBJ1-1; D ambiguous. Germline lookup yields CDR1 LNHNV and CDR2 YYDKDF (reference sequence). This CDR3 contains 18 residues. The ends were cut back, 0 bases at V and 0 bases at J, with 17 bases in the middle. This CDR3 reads CATSRDPPLRRVNTEAFF. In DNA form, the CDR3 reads TGTGCCACCAGCAGAGATCCTCCTCTAAGACGGGTGAACACTGAAGCTTTCTTT.

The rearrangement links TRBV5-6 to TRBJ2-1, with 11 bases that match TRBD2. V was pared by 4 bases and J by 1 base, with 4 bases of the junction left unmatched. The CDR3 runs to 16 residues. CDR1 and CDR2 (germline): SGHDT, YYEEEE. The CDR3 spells CASSQGLADSYNEQFF. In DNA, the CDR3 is TGTGCCAGCAGCCAGGGACTAGCGGATTCCTACAATGAGCAGTTCTTC. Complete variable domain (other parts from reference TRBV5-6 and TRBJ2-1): DAGVTQSPTHLIKTRGQQVTLRCSPKSGHDTVSWYQQALGQGPQFIFQYYEEEERQRGNFPDRFSGHQFPNYSSELNVNALLLGDSALYLCASSQGLADSYNEQFFGPGTRLTVL.

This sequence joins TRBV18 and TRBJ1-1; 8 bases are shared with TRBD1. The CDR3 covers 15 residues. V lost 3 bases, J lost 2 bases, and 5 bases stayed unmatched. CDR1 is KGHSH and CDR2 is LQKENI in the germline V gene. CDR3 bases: TGTGCCAGCTCACCCAGGACAGGGCGTAACACTGAAGCTTTCTTT. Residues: CASSPRTGRNTEAFF.